Presented here are 22 T cell receptor beta chains from one specimen sequenced in a study of T cell repertoires in cytomegalovirus infection. TCRdb independently ran MiXCR on the reads; one entry per CDR3 protein. The table includes more than 650,000 distinct CDR3 sequences, roughly a third detected once. Sequenced sample: PBMCs. These receptors originate from a human donor in good health (CMV status not recorded). Some clones in this sample may be carry-over from other donors' samples.

This clonotype was counted between two and nine times. The V gene is TRBV7-2, the J gene TRBJ2-3; the D gene is possibly TRBD2 (6 bases). CDR1 and CDR2 from the germline V gene are SGHTA and FQGNSA. The CDR3 spans 15 residues. V lost 4 bases and J 1 base, leaving 12 bases between the germline ends. The CDR3 DNA reads TGTGCCAGCAGCTCGGTCGGCGGGGGCACAGATACGCAGTATTTT. This sequence encodes CASSSVGGGTDTQYF.

This chain connects TRBV20-1 to TRBJ1-1; maybe TRBD1 (5 bases). Germline V gene sequence: CDR1 DFQATT, CDR2 SNEGSKA (reference sequence). The V end was cut by 6 bases, the J end by 1 base, with 18 bases between. The CDR3 loop spans 15 amino acids. The CDR3 here is CSATGPRQQNTEAFF. In DNA, the CDR3 is TGCAGTGCAACGGGGCCCCGACAGCAGAACACTGAAGCTTTCTTT.

Only a few counts were recorded for this clonotype. The chain links TRBV7-9 to TRBJ1-2; D is perhaps TRBD1 (5 bases). The CDR3 sequence is 14 residues long. Trimming took 5 bases from V and 4 from J, leaving 14 bases between them. CDR1 and CDR2 (germline): SEHNR, FQNEAQ (reference sequence). The CDR3 DNA reads TGTGCCAGCAGCCGCTCCGGACAAACCTATGGCTACACCTTC. Translating it yields CASSRSGQTYGYTF.

This clonotype was counted a few times. The V call is TRBV4-1, the J call TRBJ2-7, with D tentatively TRBD1 (6 bases). Trimming stripped 0 bases from V and 4 bases from J, with 13 bases between. The CDR3 is 15 amino acids. Germline V gives CDR1 MGHRA, CDR2 YSYEKL. The CDR3 DNA reads as TGCGCCAGCAGCCAAGATTGGGACCAGGGGTACGAGCAGTACTTC. The encoded protein is CASSQDWDQGYEQYF.

This chain connects TRBV20-1 to TRBJ1-5, with 8 positions matching TRBD1. Trimming cost V 0 bases and J 5 bases; bases outside gene matches: 15. CDR1 DFQATT and CDR2 SNEGSKA come from the germline V gene (reference sequence). This CDR3 has 18 residues. CDR3 loop: CSARDPPGQGGWDQPQHF. The CDR3 coding sequence is TGCAGTGCTAGAGACCCGCCAGGACAGGGAGGCTGGGATCAGCCCCAGCATTTT.

This clonotype was observed once. The chain joins TRBV6-8 to TRBJ1-6; D is perhaps TRBD1 (6 bases). CDR3 size: 12 residues. The V end was cut by 6 bases, the J end by 13 bases, with 13 bases between. Germline V lookup: CDR1 MNHGY, CDR2 SAAAGT. The CDR3 DNA sequence: TGTGCCAGCAGGGGAATGAGGGGGCCCCTCCACTTT. Translating it yields CASRGMRGPLHF.

This clonotype was picked up a small number of times. The genes are TRBV19 and TRBJ1-1; the D gene is possibly TRBD1 (6 bases). This CDR3 is 14 amino acids long. V lost 4 bases to trimming and J lost 4 bases, with 13 bases between them. Germline V CDR1 and CDR2: LNHDA, SQIVND (reference sequence). CDR3 region: CASSTQGRATEAFF. The CDR3 nucleotides are TGTGCCAGTAGTACACAGGGACGAGCCACTGAAGCTTTCTTT.

In this sample, this clonotype turned up many times. The rearrangement uses TRBV7-9 and TRBJ1-1, with a tentative D call TRBD1 (5 bases). V was pared by 5 bases and J by 4 bases, with 14 bases between. Germline V gene lookup returns CDR1 SEHNR and CDR2 FQNEAQ (reference sequence). This CDR3 is built from 14 residues. The CDR3 nucleotides read TGTGCCAGCAGCCCGGACAAGGGAGGCACTGAAGCTTTCTTT. Translation gives CASSPDKGGTEAFF.

The gene calls are TRBV7-9 and TRBJ2-5, with D tentatively TRBD1 (6 bases). V was pared by 5 bases and J by 1 base, with 17 bases between. The CDR3 is 16 amino acids. CDR1 is SEHNR, CDR2 FQNEAQ, per germline (reference sequence). The CDR3 sequence is CASSLIGGSVQETQYF. In DNA, the CDR3 is TGTGCCAGCAGCCTGATAGGGGGATCGGTCCAAGAGACCCAGTACTTC.

The chain combines TRBV20-1 with TRBJ1-1; 9 nucleotides agree with TRBD1. The junction had 9 bases not matched to a gene; V was cut back by 0 bases and J by 4 bases. The germline V gene encodes CDR1 DFQATT and CDR2 SNEGSKA (reference sequence). The CDR3 loop spans 16 amino acids. Here the CDR3 reads CSARDHPGQGGTEAFF. The CDR3 DNA reads as TGCAGTGCTAGAGATCATCCGGGACAGGGTGGCACTGAAGCTTTCTTT.

The genes are TRBV7-9 and TRBJ2-5; D call uncertain. With 3 bases removed from V and 2 bases from J, the gap between germline ends came to 13 bases. The CDR3 has 15 residues. Germline lookup yields CDR1 SEHNR and CDR2 FQNEAQ (reference sequence). This chain's CDR3 is CASSFLPTVQETQYF. The DNA of the CDR3 is TGTGCCAGCAGCTTTCTCCCCACCGTACAAGAGACCCAGTACTTC.

This clonotype came up many times. CDR3 amino acids: CASSLPGQETQYF. The CDR3, as DNA: TGTGCCAGCAGCTTACCCGGGCAAGAGACCCAGTACTTC. The V and J genes are TRBV11-2 and TRBJ2-5; no definite D call. V shed 2 bases and J shed 2 bases, with 6 bases lying between them. Germline loops: CDR1 SGHAT, CDR2 FQNNGV. The CDR3 covers 13 residues.

This clonotype was counted a few times. This sequence joins TRBV20-1 and TRBJ2-1, with TRBD2 identical over 7 bases. The CDR3 spans 15 residues. The ends lost 1 base at V and 6 bases at J; junction bases unmatched: 9. CDR1 DFQATT and CDR2 SNEGSKA come from the germline V gene (reference sequence). The CDR3 DNA follows: TGCAGTGCTAGAGCGATCGGGAGGCTTCGCAATGAGCAGTTCTTC. It specifies CSARAIGRLRNEQFF.

Many counts were recorded for this clonotype. The rearrangement links TRBV7-6 to TRBJ2-1, with 11 bases identical to TRBD2. Per the germline V gene, CDR1 is SGHVS and CDR2 is FNYEAQ. V lost 5 bases to trimming and J lost 2 bases; unmatched junction nucleotides: 8. The CDR3 is 17 amino acids. CDR3 DNA sequence: TGTGCCAGCAGCCTTATAGCGGGAGGGAGGACCTACAATGAGCAGTTCTTC. Protein product: CASSLIAGGRTYNEQFF.

The chain joins TRBV10-3 to TRBJ2-7; TRBD2 aligns across 8 bases. Germline V lookup: CDR1 ENHRY, CDR2 SYGVKD. V dropped 4 bases and J dropped 3; count of bases not matched to a gene: 8. The CDR3 is 15 residues long. The DNA of the CDR3 is TGTGCCATCAGTGGCCAAGCGGGAGTTAACTACGAGCAGTACTTC. Translation: CAISGQAGVNYEQYF.

The chain combines TRBV5-1 with TRBJ1-2; the match to TRBD1 covers 7 bases. CDR3 length: 16 amino acids. The germline CDR1 and CDR2 sequences are SGHRS and YFSETQ. V lost 0 bases and J lost 1; bases outside the gene matches: 6. CDR3 sequence: CASSLDGQAFNYGYTF. In DNA form, the CDR3 reads TGCGCCAGCAGCTTGGATGGACAGGCATTTAACTATGGCTACACCTTC. Together with reference TRBV5-1 and TRBJ1-2, the CDR3 gives the full variable domain: KAGVTQTPRYLIKTRGQQVTLSCSPISGHRSVSWYQQTPGQGLQFLFEYFSETQRNKGNFPGRFSGRQFSNSRSEMNVSTLELGDSALYLCASSLDGQAFNYGYTFGSGTRLTVV.

This clonotype was recorded at least ten times. The rearrangement uses TRBV7-2 and TRBJ2-7; 7 bases fit TRBD1. The CDR3 loop spans 14 amino acids. Germline values: CDR1 SGHTA, CDR2 FQGNSA. The V and J ends lost 4 bases and 0 bases, in that order; junction bases with no gene match: 3. CDR3 protein: CASSWGQISYEQYF. The CDR3 nucleotides are TGTGCCAGCAGCTGGGGACAGATCTCCTACGAGCAGTACTTC.

The chain combines TRBV28 with TRBJ1-1, with TRBD1 identical over 7 bases. CDR1 is MDHEN and CDR2 is SYDVKM in the germline V gene. V shed 6 bases, J shed 1 base, and the junction held 8 bases outside the gene matches. The CDR3 totals 15 residues. The CDR3 DNA follows: TGTGCCAGCAGCTATATACAGGGGTCGAACACTGAAGCTTTCTTT. Translating it yields CASSYIQGSNTEAFF. The full variable domain, completed using reference TRBV28 and TRBJ1-1, is DVKVTQSSRYLVKRTGEKVFLECVQDMDHENMFWYRQDPGLGLRLIYFSYDVKMKEKGDIPEGYSVSREKKERFSLILESASTNQTSMYLCASSYIQGSNTEAFFGQGTRLTVV.

Only a few counts were recorded for this clonotype. The J gene is TRBJ2-7, the V gene TRBV19; 11 nucleotides agree with TRBD2. The CDR3 consists of 14 residues. Germline assignment: CDR1 LNHDA and CDR2 SQIVND (reference sequence). Trimming at V came to 1 base and at J to 6 bases, leaving 2 bases not matched to a gene. CDR3 bases: TGTGCCAGTAGTATAGTACTAGCGGGAGCCGAGCAGTACTTC. Protein: CASSIVLAGAEQYF.

The rearrangement joins TRBV7-9 to TRBJ2-3; possibly TRBD1 for D (5 bases). V lost 3 bases to trimming and J lost 4 bases, with 17 bases between them. This CDR3 comprises 16 residues. Looked up from germline, CDR1 is SEHNR and CDR2 is FQNEAQ (reference sequence). CDR3 protein: CASSFTTGLLADTQYF. The CDR3 nucleotides are TGTGCCAGCAGCTTCACCACAGGCCTACTGGCAGATACGCAGTATTTT.

V usage is TRBV15 and J usage is TRBJ2-3; a possible D gene is TRBD2 (5 bases). Germline loops: CDR1 LNHNV, CDR2 YYDKDF (reference sequence). The CDR3 runs to 17 residues. Trimming pared 0 bases from V and 3 bases from J, leaving 16 bases between. The CDR3 region is CATSRDLMSGVTDTQYF. The CDR3 DNA sequence: TGTGCCACCAGCAGAGATCTTATGAGCGGAGTTACAGATACGCAGTATTTT.

The chain uses TRBV3-1 and TRBJ1-5; D not resolved. Trimming took off 1 base at V and 7 bases at J, with 8 bases between the two ends. This CDR3 region has 13 residues. Germline V lookup: CDR1 LGHDT, CDR2 YNNKEL (reference sequence). CDR3 DNA: TGTGCCAGCAGCCAAGGTACAGAACAGCCCCAGCATTTT. Its translation: CASSQGTEQPQHF.